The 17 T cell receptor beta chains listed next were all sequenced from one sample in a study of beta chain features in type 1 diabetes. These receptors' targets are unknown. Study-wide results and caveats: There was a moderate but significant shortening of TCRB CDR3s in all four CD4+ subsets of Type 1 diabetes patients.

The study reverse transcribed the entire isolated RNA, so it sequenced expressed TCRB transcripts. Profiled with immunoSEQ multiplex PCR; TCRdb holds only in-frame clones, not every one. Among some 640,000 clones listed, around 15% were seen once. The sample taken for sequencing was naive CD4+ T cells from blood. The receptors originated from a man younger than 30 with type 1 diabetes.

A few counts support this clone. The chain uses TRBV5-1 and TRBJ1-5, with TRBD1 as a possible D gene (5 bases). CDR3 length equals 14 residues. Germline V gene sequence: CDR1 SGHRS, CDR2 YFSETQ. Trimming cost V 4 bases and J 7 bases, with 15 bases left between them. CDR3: CASSLGPREQPQHF. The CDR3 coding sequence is TGCGCCAGCAGCCTGGGACCCCGGGAACAGCCCCAGCATTTT.

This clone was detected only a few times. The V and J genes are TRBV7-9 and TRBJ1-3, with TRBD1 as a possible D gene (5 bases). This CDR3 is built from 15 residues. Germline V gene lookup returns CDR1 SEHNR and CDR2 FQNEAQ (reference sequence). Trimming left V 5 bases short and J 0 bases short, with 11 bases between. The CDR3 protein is CASSLQDRSGNTIYF. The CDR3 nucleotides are TGTGCCAGCAGCCTACAGGATCGCTCTGGAAACACCATATATTTT.

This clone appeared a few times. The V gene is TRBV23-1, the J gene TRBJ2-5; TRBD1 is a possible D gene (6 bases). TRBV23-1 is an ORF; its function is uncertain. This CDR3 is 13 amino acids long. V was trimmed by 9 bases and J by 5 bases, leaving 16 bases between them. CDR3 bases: TGCGCCAGGCTGGGGGCAGCAGGGGAGACCCAGTACTTC. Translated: CARLGAAGETQYF.

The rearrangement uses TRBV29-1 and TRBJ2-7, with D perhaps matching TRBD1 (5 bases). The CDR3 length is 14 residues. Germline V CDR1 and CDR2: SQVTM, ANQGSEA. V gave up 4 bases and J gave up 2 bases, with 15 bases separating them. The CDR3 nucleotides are TGCAGCGTTGGCAGGAACACAGGAACCTACGAGCAGTACTTC. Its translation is CSVGRNTGTYEQYF.

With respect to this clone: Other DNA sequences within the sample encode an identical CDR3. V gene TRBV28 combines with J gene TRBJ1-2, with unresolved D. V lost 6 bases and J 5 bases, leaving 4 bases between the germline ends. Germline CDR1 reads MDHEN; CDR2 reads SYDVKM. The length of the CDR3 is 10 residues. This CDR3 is CASSSYGYTF. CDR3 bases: TGTGCCAGCAGCTCGTATGGCTACACCTTC.

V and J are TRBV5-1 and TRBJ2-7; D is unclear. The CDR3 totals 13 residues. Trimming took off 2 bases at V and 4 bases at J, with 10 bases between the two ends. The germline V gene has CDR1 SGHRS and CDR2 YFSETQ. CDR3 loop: CASSLNGLYEQYF. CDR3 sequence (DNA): TGCGCCAGCAGCTTAAACGGGCTTTACGAGCAGTACTTC.

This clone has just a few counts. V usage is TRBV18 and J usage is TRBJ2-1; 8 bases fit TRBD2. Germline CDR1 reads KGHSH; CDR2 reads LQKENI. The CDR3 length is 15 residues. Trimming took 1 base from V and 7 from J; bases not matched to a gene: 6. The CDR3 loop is CASSPRAGVLNEQFF. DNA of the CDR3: TGTGCCAGCTCACCACGAGCGGGAGTGTTAAATGAGCAGTTCTTC.

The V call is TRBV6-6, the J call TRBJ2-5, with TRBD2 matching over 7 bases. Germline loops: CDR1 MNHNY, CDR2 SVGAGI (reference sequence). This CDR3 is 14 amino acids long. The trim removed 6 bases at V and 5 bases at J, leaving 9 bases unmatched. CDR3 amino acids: CASRRAGEGETQYF. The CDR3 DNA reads TGTGCCAGCAGAAGGGCGGGAGAGGGGGAGACCCAGTACTTC.

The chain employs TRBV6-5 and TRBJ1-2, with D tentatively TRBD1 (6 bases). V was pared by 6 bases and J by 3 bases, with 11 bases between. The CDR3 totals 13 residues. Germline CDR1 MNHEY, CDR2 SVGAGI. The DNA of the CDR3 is TGTGCCAGCAGCTATGGGACACACTATGGCTACACCTTC. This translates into CASSYGTHYGYTF.

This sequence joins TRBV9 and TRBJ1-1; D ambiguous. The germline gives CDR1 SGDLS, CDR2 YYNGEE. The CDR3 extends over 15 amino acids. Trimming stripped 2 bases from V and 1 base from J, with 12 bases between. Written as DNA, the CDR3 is TGTGCCAGCAGCGTCGAAGGAAGGTCGAACACTGAAGCTTTCTTT. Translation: CASSVEGRSNTEAFF.

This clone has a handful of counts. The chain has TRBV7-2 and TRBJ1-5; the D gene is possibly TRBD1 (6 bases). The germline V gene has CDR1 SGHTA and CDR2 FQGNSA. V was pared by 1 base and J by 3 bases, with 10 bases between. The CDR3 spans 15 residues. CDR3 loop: CASSLVGQLNQPQHF. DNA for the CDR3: TGTGCCAGCAGCTTAGTCGGACAGCTCAATCAGCCCCAGCATTTT.

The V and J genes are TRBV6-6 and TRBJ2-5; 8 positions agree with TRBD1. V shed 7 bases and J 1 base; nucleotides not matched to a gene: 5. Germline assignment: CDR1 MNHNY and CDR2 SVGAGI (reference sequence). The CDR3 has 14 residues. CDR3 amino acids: CASTPTGGQETQYF. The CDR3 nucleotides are TGTGCCAGCACCCCTACAGGGGGCCAAGAGACCCAGTACTTC.

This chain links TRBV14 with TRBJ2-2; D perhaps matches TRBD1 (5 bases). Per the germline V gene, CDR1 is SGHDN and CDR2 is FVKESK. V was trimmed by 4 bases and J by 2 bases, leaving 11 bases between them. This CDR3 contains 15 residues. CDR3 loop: CASSLVGQNTGELFF. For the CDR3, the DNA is TGTGCCAGCAGCCTGGTGGGGCAAAACACCGGGGAGCTGTTTTTT.

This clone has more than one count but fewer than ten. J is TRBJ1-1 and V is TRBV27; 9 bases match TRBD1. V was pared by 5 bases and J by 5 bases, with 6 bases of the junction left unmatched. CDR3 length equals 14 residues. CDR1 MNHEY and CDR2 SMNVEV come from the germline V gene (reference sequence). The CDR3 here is CASSDPGQGTEAFF. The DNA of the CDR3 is TGTGCCAGCAGTGACCCGGGACAGGGAACTGAAGCTTTCTTT.

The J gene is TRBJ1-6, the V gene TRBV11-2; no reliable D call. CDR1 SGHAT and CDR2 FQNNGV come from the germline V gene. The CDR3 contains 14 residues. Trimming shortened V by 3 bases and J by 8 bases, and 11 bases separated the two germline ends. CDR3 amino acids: CASSFQSRDSPLHF. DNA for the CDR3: TGTGCCAGCAGCTTCCAGAGTAGGGATTCACCCCTCCACTTT.

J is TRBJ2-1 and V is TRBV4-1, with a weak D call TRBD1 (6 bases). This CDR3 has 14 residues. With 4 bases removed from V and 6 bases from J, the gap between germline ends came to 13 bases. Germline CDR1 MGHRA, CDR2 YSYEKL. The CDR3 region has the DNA TGCGCCAGCAGCCGACGGACAGAGGCCAATGAGCAGTTCTTC. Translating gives CASSRRTEANEQFF.

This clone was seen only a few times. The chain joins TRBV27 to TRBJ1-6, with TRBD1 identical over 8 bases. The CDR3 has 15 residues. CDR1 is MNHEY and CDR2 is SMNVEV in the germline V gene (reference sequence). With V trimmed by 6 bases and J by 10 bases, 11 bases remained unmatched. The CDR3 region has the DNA TGTGCCAGCAGCACTTCTGGACAGGGTGGCTCACCCCTCCACTTT. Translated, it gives CASSTSGQGGSPLHF.